This is a list of T cell receptor beta chains from one sample in a study of neurological immune-mediated disorders. One entry per CDR3 protein results from TCRdb running MiXCR on the 5' RACE reads. The sample carries approximately 90,000 distinct CDR3 sequences, 3.5% recorded once. Sequenced material: PBMCs. The receptors were sampled from a woman in her late teens or twenties with multiple sclerosis. CDR3s include the opening cysteine and the closing phenylalanine or tryptophan. The D gene is left open where the match is weak. Expanded clones get a size class; other rows say once, few or many, or leave the size out.

j_call v_call clone_size cdr3_length d_call cdr3_aa cdr3_nt
TRBJ2-1 TRBV15 many 16 TRBD2 CATSRDQAGGRDEQFF TGTGCCACCAGCAGAGATCAGGCGGGAGGCCGGGATGAGCAGTTCTTC
TRBJ1-2 TRBV12-3/TRBV12-4 many 13 - CASSRDTLGGYTF TGTGCCAGCAGCCGGGACACGCTGGGTGGCTACACCTTC
TRBJ1-5 TRBV9 many 13 - CASSAGNNQPQHF TGTGCCAGCAGCGCAGGGAACAATCAGCCCCAGCATTTT
TRBJ2-1 TRBV6-5 few 15 - CASSHRLNLNVEQFF TGTGCCAGCAGCCATAGGCTTAACCTCAATGTAGAGCAGTTCTTC
TRBJ1-3 TRBV5-1 many 14 - CASSLGTSGNTIYF TGCGCCAGCAGCTTGGGGACCTCTGGAAACACCATATATTTT
TRBJ2-5 TRBV5-4 many 14 TRBD1 CASSLQGARETQYF TGTGCCAGCAGCTTACAGGGGGCCCGGGAGACCCAGTACTTC
TRBJ2-7 TRBV6-1 many 12 TRBD2 CASRSGRSEQYF TGTGCCAGCAGGAGCGGGAGGAGCGAGCAGTACTTC
TRBJ2-7 TRBV7-2 many 14 TRBD1 CASSLADRDGEQYF TGTGCCAGCAGCCTGGCGGACAGGGATGGCGAGCAGTACTTC
TRBJ1-4 TRBV5-1 many 15 - CASSLAPPGGEKLFF TGCGCCAGCAGCTTGGCCCCTCCGGGTGGCGAAAAACTGTTTTTT
TRBJ2-3 TRBV5-1 many 15 TRBD1 CASSPGQGFTDTQYF TGCGCCAGCAGCCCTGGACAGGGGTTCACAGATACGCAGTATTTT
TRBJ2-2 TRBV4-3 many 17 TRBD1 CASSQDVGTGSTRELFF TGCGCCAGCAGCCAAGACGTCGGGACAGGGAGCACCCGGGAGCTGTTTTTT
TRBJ1-1 TRBV5-1 many 19 TRBD1 CASSSLGTGGINPNTEAFF TGCGCCAGCAGCTCCCTCGGGACAGGGGGAATCAATCCGAACACTGAAGCTTTCTTT
TRBJ1-1 TRBV7-2 many 17 - CASSPSPHSGGSTEAFF TGTGCCAGCAGCCCTTCGCCCCACAGCGGAGGATCCACTGAAGCTTTCTTT
TRBJ2-3 TRBV12-3/TRBV12-4 many 17 TRBD1 CASRSHFTGTGTDTQYF TGTGCCAGCAGGTCCCACTTCACCGGGACAGGCACAGATACGCAGTATTTT
TRBJ2-7 TRBV4-1 many 16 - CASSQDPGLRPYEQYF TGCGCCAGCAGCCAAGATCCGGGGCTCCGTCCCTACGAGCAGTACTTC
TRBJ2-2 TRBV7-2 many 14 - CASSLDPNTGELFF TGTGCCAGCAGCTTAGATCCGAACACCGGGGAGCTGTTTTTT
TRBJ2-3 TRBV20-1 many 16 TRBD1 CSASIPPGQGADTQYF TGCAGTGCTTCGATCCCACCGGGACAGGGGGCTGATACGCAGTATTTT
TRBJ2-5 TRBV7-2 many 16 - CASSLAGGRRGETQYF TGTGCCAGCAGCTTAGCCGGTGGGCGAAGGGGGGAGACCCAGTACTTC
TRBJ2-2 TRBV10-3 many 16 - CAISESGRKVPGELFF TGTGCCATCAGTGAGTCTGGCAGAAAGGTTCCAGGGGAGCTGTTTTTT
TRBJ1-1 TRBV6-5 many 14 - CASRAPVFSAEAFF TGTGCCAGCAGGGCACCGGTTTTCTCGGCTGAAGCTTTCTTT
TRBJ2-1 TRBV5-5 many 16 - CASSLAYGDSYNEQFF TGTGCCAGCAGCTTGGCCTATGGGGACTCCTACAATGAGCAGTTCTTC
TRBJ2-1 TRBV29-1 many 14 - CSVEVSREGFEQFF TGCAGCGTTGAAGTCTCGAGGGAAGGATTTGAGCAGTTCTTC
TRBJ1-3 TRBV5-5 many 15 TRBD1 CASSWDRGYGNTIYF TGTGCCAGCAGTTGGGACAGGGGCTACGGAAACACCATATATTTT
TRBJ2-2 TRBV9 many 14 - CASSVGMNTGELFF TGTGCCAGCAGCGTAGGGATGAACACCGGGGAGCTGTTTTTT
TRBJ2-1 TRBV5-1 - 16 TRBD2 CASSFAGLAGGSEQFF TGCGCCAGCAGCTTTGCGGGACTAGCGGGGGGGAGTGAGCAGTTCTTC
TRBJ2-7 TRBV20-1 many 16 TRBD2 CSAAPFGGGRAFSQYF TGCAGTGCTGCCCCCTTTGGAGGCGGGAGGGCCTTCTCGCAGTACTTC
TRBJ1-4 TRBV18 many 14 - CASSPSGNGEKLFF TGTGCCAGCTCCCCTTCGGGGAATGGTGAAAAACTGTTTTTT
TRBJ2-6 TRBV5-1 medium-sized 15 - CASSLGVNGANVLTF TGCGCCAGCAGCTTGGGTGTAAATGGGGCCAACGTCCTGACTTTC
TRBJ2-1 TRBV12-3/TRBV12-4 many 15 - CASTEGGSSYNEQFF TGTGCCAGCACGGAGGGGGGTTCATCATACAATGAGCAGTTCTTC
TRBJ2-3 TRBV5-1 - 16 TRBD2 CASSQLAGKNTDTQYF TGCGCCAGCAGCCAGCTAGCGGGGAAAAACACAGATACGCAGTATTTT
TRBJ2-1 TRBV7-2 many 17 TRBD2 CASGPPGLAGGLNEQFF TGTGCCAGCGGCCCTCCGGGACTAGCGGGAGGGTTGAATGAGCAGTTCTTC
TRBJ1-5 TRBV20-1 many 13 - CSVSQGSNQPQHF TGCAGTGTATCCCAGGGAAGCAATCAGCCCCAGCATTTT
TRBJ2-3 TRBV20-1 many 15 TRBD2 CSARKAGGDTDTQYF TGCAGTGCTAGAAAAGCGGGAGGGGACACAGATACGCAGTATTTT
TRBJ1-1 TRBV12-3/TRBV12-4 many 14 - CASSSPGTVAEAFF TGTGCCAGCAGTAGCCCCGGGACGGTGGCTGAAGCTTTCTTT
TRBJ2-2 TRBV5-6 many 16 TRBD1 CASSFGQGVNTGELFF TGTGCCAGCAGCTTCGGCCAGGGGGTGAACACCGGGGAGCTGTTTTTT
TRBJ2-5 TRBV12-3/TRBV12-4 many 15 TRBD2 CASSPELAGGETQYF TGTGCCAGCAGCCCGGAACTAGCGGGGGGAGAGACCCAGTACTTC
TRBJ2-5 TRBV29-1 many 14 - CSGFPGLSQETQYF TGCAGCGGCTTTCCGGGACTCTCCCAAGAGACCCAGTACTTC
TRBJ1-5 TRBV5-1 many 14 - CASSLGGLDQPQHF TGCGCCAGCAGCTTGGGTGGGTTAGATCAGCCCCAGCATTTT
TRBJ2-1 TRBV11-2 many 18 TRBD2 CASSLVLQRGVSYNEQFF TGTGCCAGCAGCTTAGTCCTCCAGCGGGGGGTTTCCTACAATGAGCAGTTCTTC
TRBJ2-1 TRBV5-1 many 15 - CASSRPTEKNNEQFF TGCGCCAGCAGCCGACCGACAGAGAAAAACAATGAGCAGTTCTTC
TRBJ1-2 TRBV7-9 many 14 - CASSSTQGNYGYTF TGTGCCAGCAGCTCAACTCAGGGGAACTATGGCTACACCTTC
TRBJ1-1 TRBV5-1 many 15 - CASSLQGQLDTEAFF TGCGCCAGCAGCTTACAGGGACAATTGGACACTGAAGCTTTCTTT
TRBJ2-1 TRBV7-9 many 16 - CASSLAGLRRHNEQFF TGTGCCAGCAGCTTAGCGGGGTTGCGGCGGCACAATGAGCAGTTCTTC
TRBJ1-6 TRBV5-6 - 13 - CASSFLSGSPLHF TGTGCCAGCAGCTTCTTGTCGGGTTCACCCCTCCACTTT
TRBJ2-3 TRBV7-2 few 16 TRBD2 CASSWTSGEPRYTQYF TGTGCCAGCAGCTGGACTAGCGGGGAGCCTAGGTATACGCAGTATTTT
TRBJ1-3 TRBV15 many 16 - CATSRDPAASGNTIYF TGTGCCACCAGCAGAGATCCGGCAGCCTCTGGAAACACCATATATTTT